The 32 T cell receptor beta chains given below trace back to one sample, sequenced in a study of blood T cells in healthy people across ages. The second PCR ran roughly 6 to 11 cycles with a sample-barcoded 5' primer and J-beta primers. TCRdb fed the 5' RACE reads into MiXCR, producing one record per CDR3 protein. The repertoire holds over 700,000 distinct CDR3 sequences, with approximately 25% as singletons. The sample also formed part of further work on T cells of mothers and their children.

Sequencing was performed on blood. All receptors come from a boy aged 10-17 years in good health.

This clonotype showed up just a few times. V gene TRBV4-2 combines with J gene TRBJ1-6; D remains unclear. The germline V gene encodes CDR1 LGHNA and CDR2 YNFKEQ. Between the trimmed V and J ends, which lost 0 bases and 9 bases, there was a span of 12 bases. This CDR3 has 15 residues. The CDR3 DNA follows: TGTGCCAGCAGCCAAGATCAAGGGTCTGGTTCACCCCTCCACTTT. Amino acid sequence: CASSQDQGSGSPLHF.

This clonotype was recorded a few times. V is TRBV11-2 and J is TRBJ2-1; perhaps TRBD1 as D (6 bases). Germline CDR1 SGHAT, CDR2 FQNNGV. The CDR3 length is 13 residues. V lost 0 bases and J lost 9, with 9 bases in between. CDR3 residues: CASSLDRGTEQFF. The CDR3 DNA reads as TGTGCCAGCAGCTTAGATAGGGGGACTGAGCAGTTCTTC.

This clonotype was recorded a few times. Germline and junction disagree at one end, which may indicate a read error. The V and J genes are TRBV7-3 and TRBJ2-7, with D uncertain. The germline CDR1 and CDR2 sequences are SGHTA and FQGTGA. The CDR3 consists of 13 residues. In DNA form, the CDR3 reads TGTGCCAGTAGCTTAAACTTGGGTTACGAGCAGTACTTC. As protein: CASSLNLGYEQYF.

This clonotype was detected a few times. CDR3 nucleotide sequence: TGTGCCAGCAGCGATGGTCCGGAAGGTGACCGAAACACCATATATTTT. Protein: CASSDGPEGDRNTIYF. This rearrangement joins TRBV9 to TRBJ1-3; D not resolved. This CDR3 spans 16 amino acids. V was trimmed by 3 bases and J by 5 bases, leaving 18 bases between them. The germline CDR1 and CDR2 sequences are SGDLS and YYNGEE.

The chain is built from TRBV7-2 and TRBJ1-4, with unresolved D. Germline V CDR1 and CDR2: SGHTA, FQGNSA. V was clipped by 4 bases and J by 8 bases, with 17 bases between them. The CDR3 contains 15 residues. The CDR3 loop is CASSWSSQSHEKLFF. The CDR3 DNA is TGTGCCAGCAGCTGGAGCTCCCAGTCCCACGAAAAACTGTTTTTT.

This clonotype showed up just a few times. V gene TRBV5-1 combines with J gene TRBJ2-2, with 7 bases lining up with TRBD1. The CDR3 loop spans 15 amino acids. Germline V lookup: CDR1 SGHRS, CDR2 YFSETQ. After removal of 5 bases from V and 1 base from J, the junction contained 5 bases not matched to a gene. As DNA, the CDR3 is TGCGCCAGCAGGCACGGACAGGAGAACACCGGGGAGCTGTTTTTT. It encodes CASRHGQENTGELFF.

The chain employs TRBV20-1 and TRBJ2-3; no clear D. Trimming took 7 bases from V and 1 from J, leaving 12 bases between them. CDR3 length: 13 residues. Per the germline V gene, CDR1 is DFQATT and CDR2 is SNEGSKA (reference sequence). The CDR3 DNA is TGCAGTGTTTACCTTAGGGGCACAGATACGCAGTATTTT. It encodes CSVYLRGTDTQYF.

The chain joins TRBV9 to TRBJ2-7, with D tentatively TRBD1 or TRBD2 (6 bases each). Trimming removed 2 bases at V and 3 bases at J, with 15 bases between. This CDR3 is 15 amino acids long. Germline V gives CDR1 SGDLS, CDR2 YYNGEE. CDR3 residues: CASSVGGQPSYEQYF. As DNA, the CDR3 is TGTGCCAGCAGCGTGGGGGGCCAACCAAGCTACGAGCAGTACTTC. The full variable domain, completed using reference TRBV9 and TRBJ2-7, is DSGVTQTPKHLITATGQRVTLRCSPRSGDLSVYWYQQSLDQGLQFLIQYYNGEERAKGNILERFSAQQFPDLHSELNLSSLELGDSALYFCASSVGGQPSYEQYFGPGTRLTVT.

The rearrangement links TRBV9 to TRBJ2-7; D might be TRBD1 (6 bases). V lost 0 bases, J lost 6 bases, and 16 bases lay in between. Germline V gives CDR1 SGDLS, CDR2 YYNGEE. The CDR3 length is 15 residues. The CDR3 sequence: CASSVASGAIGEQYF. The CDR3 DNA reads TGTGCCAGCAGCGTAGCGTCAGGGGCAATAGGCGAGCAGTACTTC.

The chain is built from TRBV12-3 or TRBV12-4 and TRBJ1-6; D might be TRBD1 (5 bases). Deletions cut 5 bases from V and 6 bases from J, with 8 bases between. There are 13 residues in the CDR3. CDR3 in amino acids: CASSADSNSPLHF. The CDR3, as DNA: TGTGCCAGCAGTGCCGACAGTAATTCACCCCTCCACTTT.

This clonotype was seen only a few times. The V call is TRBV4-1, the J call TRBJ2-1; D could derive from TRBD1 or TRBD2 (5 bases each). The V end was cut by 1 base, the J end by 7 bases, with 20 bases between. The V gene's germline CDR1 is MGHRA and CDR2 YSYEKL. This CDR3 is built from 17 residues. CDR3 in amino acids: CASSQVRGAGLYNEQFF. The CDR3 DNA sequence: TGCGCCAGCAGCCAAGTCAGAGGGGCAGGGTTGTATAATGAGCAGTTCTTC.

This clonotype was counted a few times. The chain joins TRBV20-1 to TRBJ1-2; the D is unclear. Germline V lookup: CDR1 DFQATT, CDR2 SNEGSKA (reference sequence). This CDR3 has 15 amino acids. V was trimmed by 3 bases and J by 4 bases, leaving 18 bases between them. The CDR3 DNA sequence: TGCAGTGCTAGTCAACCGCCGGTGGGCCTCTATGGCTACACCTTC. Its protein product is CSASQPPVGLYGYTF.

This clonotype was picked up a small number of times. This chain uses TRBV4-3 with TRBJ1-2; no clear D. Germline CDR1 is LGHNA and CDR2 is YSLEER. V was shortened by 0 bases and J by 4 bases, with 6 bases between the two germline ends. The CDR3 loop spans 13 amino acids. CDR3 DNA sequence: TGCGCCAGCAGCCAAGAATTACGCTATGGCTACACCTTC. This encodes CASSQELRYGYTF.

V usage is TRBV4-3 and J usage is TRBJ1-4; D not certain. CDR3 size: 13 residues. With 4 bases removed from V and 11 bases from J, the gap between germline ends came to 14 bases. CDR1 LGHNA and CDR2 YSLEER come from the germline V gene. The CDR3 coding sequence is TGCGCCAGCAGCCCCGCGGTACGAAATAAACTGTTTTTT. Translated, it gives CASSPAVRNKLFF.

Only a few counts were recorded for this clonotype. The genes are TRBV5-1 and TRBJ1-2; no firm D call. Deletions cut 4 bases from V and 4 bases from J, with 17 bases between. Germline V gene data show CDR1 as SGHRS and CDR2 as YFSETQ. The CDR3 extends over 15 amino acids. The CDR3 region is CASSPEGPLGYGYTF. The CDR3 DNA follows: TGCGCCAGCAGCCCGGAAGGACCCTTGGGCTATGGCTACACCTTC.

This clonotype was observed a handful of times. The chain links TRBV29-1 to TRBJ2-1, with TRBD2 identical over 13 bases. Germline V gives CDR1 SQVTM, CDR2 ANQGSEA. This CDR3 has 14 residues. V lost 4 bases, J lost 10 bases, and 7 bases stayed unmatched. The chain's CDR3 is CSVGRTSGSVEQFF. CDR3 nucleotides: TGCAGCGTTGGGAGGACTAGCGGGAGTGTAGAGCAGTTCTTC.

This chain joins TRBV5-1 and TRBJ2-1, with TRBD2 matching over 7 bases. The DNA end is a closer match to TRBJ2-7, so the J assignment may be wrong. Germline V gene lookup returns CDR1 SGHRS and CDR2 YFSETQ. This CDR3 spans 14 amino acids. The DNA of the CDR3 is TGCGCCAGCAGCTCCGTGGGGGGGAGGTACGAGCAGTACTTC. It codes for CASSSVGGRYEQYF.

Notes on this clonotype: An end of the junction differs from the germline gene, which may be a read error. The gene calls are TRBV7-2 and TRBJ2-7, with 9 bases that match TRBD2. CDR3 length equals 13 residues. Germline assignment: CDR1 SGHTA and CDR2 FQGNSA. The DNA of the CDR3 is TGTGCCAGCAGCTTATTAGGCGGGGGGGATCCGATCTTC. Translated: CASSLLGGGDPIF.

This clonotype has a handful of counts. The rearrangement links TRBV29-1 to TRBJ2-1; D perhaps matches TRBD2 (5 bases). V dropped 3 bases and J dropped 0 bases, with 12 bases sitting between them. This CDR3 region has 15 residues. Germline lookup yields CDR1 SQVTM and CDR2 ANQGSEA. The CDR3 sequence is CSVEEVSGSYNEQFF. CDR3 DNA: TGCAGCGTTGAGGAGGTCTCCGGCTCCTACAATGAGCAGTTCTTC.

Worth noting for this clonotype: At one end the junction does not follow the germline gene, possibly because of a read error. The chain is built from TRBV14 and TRBJ1-2; 9 positions match TRBD1. CDR1 SGHDN and CDR2 FVKESK come from the germline V gene. The CDR3 consists of 15 residues. As DNA, the CDR3 is TGTGCCAGCAGCGCCACAGGGGGCGCAGGCTATGGCTTCACCTTC. It yields the protein CASSATGGAGYGFTF. Based on the CDR3 plus reference TRBV14 and TRBJ1-2, the full variable domain is EAGVTQFPSHSVIEKGQTVTLRCDPISGHDNLYWYRRVMGKEIKFLLHFVKESKQDESGMPNNRFLAERTGGTYSTLKVQPAELEDSGVYFCASSATGGAGYGFTFGSGTRLTVV.

This clonotype appeared a few times. CDR3 residues: CASSRGQSSYEQYF. CDR3 sequence (DNA): TGTGCCAGCAGTAGGGGGCAGAGCTCCTACGAGCAGTACTTC. The chain carries TRBV27 and TRBJ2-7; TRBD1 matches at 7 bases. This CDR3 contains 14 residues. The J segment lost 0 bases and the V segment lost 5 bases, leaving 4 bases of the junction unmatched. The germline V gene has CDR1 MNHEY and CDR2 SMNVEV (reference sequence).

The gene calls are TRBV2 and TRBJ1-2; no reliable D call. Trimming took off 6 bases at V and 2 bases at J, with 10 bases between the two ends. CDR3 length: 13 amino acids. Germline CDR1 and CDR2: SNHLY and FYNNEI. CDR3 in DNA: TGTGCCAGCAGGCTAGCCAGCAACTATGGCTACACCTTC. Protein product: CASRLASNYGYTF.

Remarks on this clonotype: The CDR3 does not close with the conserved phenylalanine or tryptophan, likely indicating a read error. This chain uses TRBV2 with TRBJ2-5; the D gene is possibly TRBD2 (6 bases). The DNA end favors TRBJ2-1, so the J call may be wrong. This CDR3 spans 11 amino acids. Germline V gene data show CDR1 as SNHLY and CDR2 as FYNNEI. In DNA form, the CDR3 reads TGTGCCAGGGCTAGCGTCAATGAGCAGTTCTCC. This translates into CARASVNEQFS.

The V gene is TRBV12-5, the J gene TRBJ1-5, with a tentative D call TRBD1 (5 bases). V was trimmed by 5 bases and J by 8 bases, leaving 22 bases between them. The CDR3 length is 16 residues. CDR1 is LGHNT, CDR2 FRNRAP, per germline. For the CDR3, the DNA is TGTGCTAGTGGTCCCCCTCTTCGGAGGGCACAGGAGCCCCAGCATTTT. Translation: CASGPPLRRAQEPQHF.

This clonotype was picked up many times. The chain combines TRBV7-3 with TRBJ1-1, with D perhaps TRBD1 (5 bases). CDR1 is SGHTA, CDR2 FQGTGA, per germline. V was clipped by 4 bases and J by 4 bases, with 13 bases between them. The CDR3 spans 14 residues. The CDR3 loop is CASSSEGQGTEAFF. CDR3 nucleotides: TGTGCCAGCAGCTCGGAGGGTCAGGGCACTGAAGCTTTCTTT.

This clonotype was counted only a few times. CDR3 loop: CASSYWGNEQYF. Here the CDR3 DNA reads TGTGCCAGCAGTTACTGGGGGAACGAGCAGTACTTC. This sequence joins TRBV6-6 and TRBJ2-5; the D gene could be TRBD1 or TRBD2 (5 bases each). The end of the DNA is better explained by TRBJ2-7, so the J call may be wrong. CDR3 length: 12 amino acids. Germline V gene lookup returns CDR1 MNHNY and CDR2 SVGAGI (reference sequence).

This chain connects TRBV19 to TRBJ2-1; 14 bases match TRBD2. This CDR3 contains 16 residues. The V and J ends lost 6 bases and 8 bases, in that order; junction bases with no gene match: 9. Germline V CDR1 and CDR2: LNHDA, SQIVND (reference sequence). The CDR3 DNA follows: TGTGCCAGTAGCAGAGGGGGGACTAGCGGGAGAGATGAGCAGTTCTTC. It translates to CASSRGGTSGRDEQFF. Supplemented by reference TRBV19 and TRBJ2-1, the full variable domain reads DGGITQSPKYLFRKEGQNVTLSCEQNLNHDAMYWYRQDPGQGLRLIYYSQIVNDFQKGDIAEGYSVSREKKESFPLTVTSAQKNPTAFYLCASSRGGTSGRDEQFFGPGTRLTVL.

The genes are TRBV11-3 and TRBJ2-3; possibly TRBD2 for D (5 bases). Germline V gene lookup returns CDR1 SGHNT and CDR2 YENEEA. The V gene lost 5 bases and the J gene lost 3 bases, with 9 bases spanning the gap. The CDR3 runs 13 residues. The CDR3 bases are TGTGCCAGCAGCCACCGACTAACAGATACGCAGTATTTT. Amino acid sequence: CASSHRLTDTQYF.

The chain links TRBV29-1 to TRBJ2-1; 12 nucleotides match TRBD2. Germline lookup yields CDR1 SQVTM and CDR2 ANQGSEA. Trimming took 6 bases from V and 8 from J; bases not matched to a gene: 11. This CDR3 spans 15 amino acids. The chain's CDR3 is CSVKASGRARDEQFF. Here the CDR3 DNA reads TGCAGCGTCAAGGCTAGCGGGAGGGCCAGGGATGAGCAGTTCTTC.

J is TRBJ1-5 and V is TRBV18, with D hard to call. This CDR3 comprises 14 residues. The V end lost 3 bases, the J end lost 4 bases, and 10 bases lay between the germline ends. Germline V gene data show CDR1 as KGHSH and CDR2 as LQKENI. The CDR3 is CASSPLYTNQPQHF. CDR3 sequence (DNA): TGTGCCAGCTCACCCCTATATACTAATCAGCCCCAGCATTTT.

This sequence joins TRBV5-1 and TRBJ2-5; 7 nucleotides match TRBD1. V was pared by 4 bases and J by 1 base, with 7 bases of the junction left unmatched. Germline values: CDR1 SGHRS, CDR2 YFSETQ. This CDR3 region has 15 residues. For the CDR3, the DNA is TGCGCCAGCAGCCAAAATCCAGGGGGCCAAGAGACCCAGTACTTC. Protein product: CASSQNPGGQETQYF.

The chain employs TRBV5-1 and TRBJ2-7; TRBD2 aligns across 8 bases. J gave up 3 bases and V 6 bases, and 11 bases lay outside the gene matches. Germline assignment: CDR1 SGHRS and CDR2 YFSETQ. The CDR3 runs 15 residues. The CDR3 coding sequence is TGCGCCAGCACCCCGGCCGGGACTAGGGGCTACGAGCAGTACTTC. This translates into CASTPAGTRGYEQYF.